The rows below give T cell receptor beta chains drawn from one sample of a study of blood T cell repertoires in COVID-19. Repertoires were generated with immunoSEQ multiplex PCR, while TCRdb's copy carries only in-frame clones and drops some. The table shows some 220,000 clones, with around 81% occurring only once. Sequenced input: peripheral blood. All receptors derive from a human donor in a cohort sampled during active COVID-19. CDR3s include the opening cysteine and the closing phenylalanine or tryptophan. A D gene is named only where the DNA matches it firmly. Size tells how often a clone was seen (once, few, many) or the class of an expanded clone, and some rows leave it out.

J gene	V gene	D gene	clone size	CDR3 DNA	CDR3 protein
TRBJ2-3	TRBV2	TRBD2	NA	TGTGCCAGCAGTGAGGGACTAGCGGGGGCCATGGATACGCAGTATTTT	CASSEGLAGAMDTQYF
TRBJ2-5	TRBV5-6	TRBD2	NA	TGTGCCAGCAGCTATAAACCGGGACTAGAAGGATGGGGCCAAGAGACCCAGTACTTC	CASSYKPGLEGWGQETQYF
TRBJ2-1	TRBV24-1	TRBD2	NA	TGTGCCACCAGTGATCTCGGGGGGGACCACGGCCCCTACAATGAGCAGTTCTTC	CATSDLGGDHGPYNEQFF
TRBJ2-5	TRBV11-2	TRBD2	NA	TGTGCCAGCAGCCTTCGACTAGCGGGGGGTTTAAAAGAGACCCAGTACTTC	CASSLRLAGGLKETQYF
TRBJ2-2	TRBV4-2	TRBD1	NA	TGTGCCAGCAGCCAAGAAGGCAGGGGGCTTGGGGAGCTGTTTTTT	CASSQEGRGLGELFF
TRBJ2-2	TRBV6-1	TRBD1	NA	TGTGCCAGCAGTGATACAGGGGGGTGGGGCGGGGAGCTGTTTTTT	CASSDTGGWGGELFF
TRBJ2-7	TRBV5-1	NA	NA	TGCGCCAGCAGCTTGACGGTGGGGGGAAACGAGCAGTACTTC	CASSLTVGGNEQYF
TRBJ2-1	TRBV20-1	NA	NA	TGCAGTGCTATCCTGTCGTCTGAGCAGTTCTTC	CSAILSSEQFF
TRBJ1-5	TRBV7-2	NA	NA	TGTGCCAGTGCGAGGGTATACGATCAGCCCCAGCATTTT	CASARVYDQPQHF
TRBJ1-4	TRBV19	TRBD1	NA	TGTGCCACGGGGACAGGCAATGAAAAACTGTTTTTT	CATGTGNEKLFF
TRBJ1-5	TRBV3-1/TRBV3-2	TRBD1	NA	TGTGCCAGCAGCCCCGGGACAGCGTTCAATCAGCCCCAGCATTTT	CASSPGTAFNQPQHF
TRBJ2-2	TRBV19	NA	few	TGTGCCAGTAGAGGAGGGGACAGCCACACCGGGGAGCTGTTTTTT	CASRGGDSHTGELFF
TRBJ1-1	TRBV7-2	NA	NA	TGTGCCAGCAGCTTAGCACAAGGGGTGTACACTGAAGCTTTCTTT	CASSLAQGVYTEAFF
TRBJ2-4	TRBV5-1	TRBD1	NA	TGCGCCAGCAGCCTCGAATTCCTTCAGGGGGACGGGGCCAAAAACATTCAGTACTTC	CASSLEFLQGDGAKNIQYF
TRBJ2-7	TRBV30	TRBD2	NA	TGTGCCTGGAGTGGGGGAGGGGCCTACGAGCAGTACTTC	CAWSGGGAYEQYF
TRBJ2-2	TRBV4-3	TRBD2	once	TGCGCCAGCAGCCAACATAGTGGACTAGAGGCCGGGGAGCTGTTTTTT	CASSQHSGLEAGELFF